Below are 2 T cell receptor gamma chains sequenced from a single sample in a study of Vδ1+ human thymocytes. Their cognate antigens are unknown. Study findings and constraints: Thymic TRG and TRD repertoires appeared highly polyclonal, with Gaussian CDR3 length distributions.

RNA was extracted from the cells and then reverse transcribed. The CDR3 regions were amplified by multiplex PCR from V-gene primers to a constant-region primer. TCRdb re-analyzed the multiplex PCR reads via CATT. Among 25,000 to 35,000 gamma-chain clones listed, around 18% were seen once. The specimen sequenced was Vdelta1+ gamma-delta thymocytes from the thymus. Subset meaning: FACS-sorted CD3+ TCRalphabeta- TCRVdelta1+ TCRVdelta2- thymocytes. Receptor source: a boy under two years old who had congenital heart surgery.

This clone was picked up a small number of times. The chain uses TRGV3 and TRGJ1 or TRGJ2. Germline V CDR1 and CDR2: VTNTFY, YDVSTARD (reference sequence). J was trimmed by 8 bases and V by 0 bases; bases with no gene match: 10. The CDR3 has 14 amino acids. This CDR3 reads CATWDRPGCHKKLF. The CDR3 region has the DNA TGTGCCACCTGGGACAGGCCTGGTTGCCATAAGAAACTCTTT.

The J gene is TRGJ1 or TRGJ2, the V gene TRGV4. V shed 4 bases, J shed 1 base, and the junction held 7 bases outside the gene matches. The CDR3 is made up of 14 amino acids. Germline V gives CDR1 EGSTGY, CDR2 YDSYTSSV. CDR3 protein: CATWDVRNYYKKLF. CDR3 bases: TGTGCCACCTGGGACGTCCGAAATTATTATAAGAAACTCTTT.